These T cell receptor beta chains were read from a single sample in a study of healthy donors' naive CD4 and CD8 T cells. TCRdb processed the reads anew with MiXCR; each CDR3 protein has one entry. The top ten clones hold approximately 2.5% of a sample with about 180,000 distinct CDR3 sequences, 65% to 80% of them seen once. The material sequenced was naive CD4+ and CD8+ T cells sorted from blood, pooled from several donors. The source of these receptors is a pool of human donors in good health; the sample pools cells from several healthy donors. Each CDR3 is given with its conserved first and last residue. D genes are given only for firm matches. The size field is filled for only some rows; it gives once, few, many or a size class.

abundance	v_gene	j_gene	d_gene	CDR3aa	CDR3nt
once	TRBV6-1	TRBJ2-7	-	CASSSGGHYEQYF	TGTGCCAGCAGTTCCGGCGGACACTACGAGCAGTACTTC
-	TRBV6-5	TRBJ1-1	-	CASSYVKWTEAFF	TGTGCCAGCAGTTACGTCAAGTGGACTGAAGCTTTCTTT
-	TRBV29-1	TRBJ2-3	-	CSVGESTDTQYF	TGCAGCGTTGGGGAAAGCACAGATACGCAGTATTTT
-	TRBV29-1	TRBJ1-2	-	CSVFGHRANYGYTF	TGCAGCGTTTTCGGACACCGAGCTAACTATGGCTACACCTTC
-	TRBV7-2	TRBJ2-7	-	CASSLGGITYEQYF	TGTGCCAGCAGCTTAGGAGGAATAACCTACGAGCAGTACTTC
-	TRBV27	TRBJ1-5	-	CASSPRGFRNQPQHF	TGTGCCAGCAGTCCCAGGGGCTTTAGGAATCAGCCCCAGCATTTT
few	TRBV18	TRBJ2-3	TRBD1	CASSPLQGADTQYF	TGTGCCAGCTCACCATTGCAGGGGGCAGATACGCAGTATTTT
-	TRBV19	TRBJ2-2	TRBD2	CASSLLAGVAGELFF	TGTGCCAGTAGCTTACTAGCGGGAGTTGCCGGGGAGCTGTTTTTT
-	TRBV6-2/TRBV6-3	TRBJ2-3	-	CASSSFPDTQYF	TGTGCCAGCAGTTCCTTCCCAGATACGCAGTATTTT
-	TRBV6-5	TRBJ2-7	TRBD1	CASSYRADRGDYEQYF	TGTGCCAGCAGTTACCGCGCCGACAGGGGGGACTACGAGCAGTACTTC
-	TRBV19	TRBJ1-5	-	CASNPGGRAQPQHF	TGTGCCAGTAATCCCGGTGGCAGGGCCCAGCCCCAGCATTTT
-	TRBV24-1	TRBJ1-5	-	CATSDQGRNQPQHF	TGTGCCACCAGTGACCAGGGTCGCAATCAGCCCCAGCATTTT
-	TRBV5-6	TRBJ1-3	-	CASSLGANSGNTIYF	TGTGCCAGCAGCTTGGGGGCCAACTCTGGAAACACCATATATTTT
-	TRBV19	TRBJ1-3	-	CASSIVGNGNTIYF	TGTGCCAGTAGTATAGTCGGAAATGGAAACACCATATATTTT
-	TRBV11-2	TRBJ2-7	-	CASSLGSSGAWFYEQYF	TGTGCCAGCAGCTTAGGTAGTAGCGGTGCTTGGTTCTACGAGCAGTACTTC
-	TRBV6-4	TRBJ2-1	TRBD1	CASSDSFGRGLYNEQFF	TGTGCCAGCAGTGACTCGTTTGGCAGGGGGCTGTACAATGAGCAGTTCTTC
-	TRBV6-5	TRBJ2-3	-	CASSPLNRGLYF	TGTGCCAGCAGCCCTCTTAACAGAGGTCTGTATTTT
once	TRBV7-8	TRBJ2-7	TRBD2	CASSLSVYGGGEQYF	TGTGCCAGCAGCTTATCCGTTTATGGCGGGGGCGAGCAGTACTTC
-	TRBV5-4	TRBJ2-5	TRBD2	CASSSLGLAEQETQYF	TGTGCCAGCAGCTCGTTGGGACTAGCGGAGCAAGAGACCCAGTACTTC
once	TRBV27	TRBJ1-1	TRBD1	CASMGLGQRNTEAFF	TGTGCCAGCATGGGGTTGGGACAGCGGAACACTGAAGCTTTCTTT
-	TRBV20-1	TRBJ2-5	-	CSARDLGGQETQYF	TGCAGTGCTAGAGATCTGGGCGGGCAAGAGACCCAGTACTTC
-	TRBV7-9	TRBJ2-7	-	CASSLGVFTYEQYF	TGTGCCAGCAGCTTAGGAGTTTTCACCTACGAGCAGTACTTC
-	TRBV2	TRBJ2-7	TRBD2	CASSEKWEGLYEQYF	TGTGCCAGCAGTGAGAAGTGGGAGGGCCTGTACGAGCAGTACTTC
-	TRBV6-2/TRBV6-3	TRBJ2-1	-	CASSYSRGNNEQFF	TGTGCCAGCAGTTACTCGCGGGGAAACAATGAGCAGTTCTTC
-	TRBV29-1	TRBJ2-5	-	CSPGEAGHETQYF	TGCAGCCCTGGGGAGGCAGGCCACGAGACCCAGTACTTC
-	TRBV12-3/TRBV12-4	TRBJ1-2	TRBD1	CASCPDQGQGHYGYTF	TGTGCCAGTTGCCCCGACCAGGGACAGGGCCATTATGGCTACACCTTC
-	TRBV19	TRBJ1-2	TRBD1	CASSLGQADYGYTF	TGTGCCAGTAGTTTGGGACAGGCGGACTATGGCTACACCTTC
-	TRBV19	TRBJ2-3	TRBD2	CASSIVAQRDGTDTQYF	TGTGCCAGTAGTATAGTAGCCCAGCGGGATGGCACAGATACGCAGTATTTT
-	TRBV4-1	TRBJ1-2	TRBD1	CASSQVQGFYGYTF	TGCGCCAGCAGCCAAGTACAGGGGTTTTACGGCTACACCTTC
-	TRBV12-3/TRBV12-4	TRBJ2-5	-	CASSLELVQETQYF	TGTGCCAGCAGTTTAGAACTAGTTCAAGAGACCCAGTACTTC
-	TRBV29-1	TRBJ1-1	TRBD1	CSVQGQENTEAFF	TGCAGCGTCCAAGGACAGGAGAACACTGAAGCTTTCTTT
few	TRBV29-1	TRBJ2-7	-	CSVEGERTYEQYF	TGCAGCGTTGAAGGCGAGAGGACCTACGAGCAGTACTTC
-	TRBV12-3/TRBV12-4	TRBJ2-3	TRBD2	CASGLPRLADVFADTQYF	TGTGCTAGTGGTTTGCCCCGACTAGCGGACGTTTTTGCGGATACGCAGTATTTT
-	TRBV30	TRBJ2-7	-	CAWKPQGIVYEQYF	TGTGCCTGGAAACCCCAGGGGATTGTCTACGAGCAGTACTTC
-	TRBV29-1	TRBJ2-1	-	CSVRGRAHNEQFF	TGCAGCGTTCGGGGGCGAGCCCACAATGAGCAGTTCTTC
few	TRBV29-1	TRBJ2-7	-	CSVEELKGTYEQYF	TGCAGCGTTGAAGAGCTAAAGGGGACCTACGAGCAGTACTTC
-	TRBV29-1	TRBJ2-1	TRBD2	CSVEGLAGGPDVEF	TGCAGCGTTGAGGGCCTAGCGGGAGGGCCGGACGTGGAGTTC
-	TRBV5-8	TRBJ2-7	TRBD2	CASSLPSGETTYEQYF	TGTGCCAGCAGCTTGCCTAGCGGTGAAACGACCTACGAGCAGTACTTC
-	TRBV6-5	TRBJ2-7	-	CASTVGTGEQYF	TGTGCCAGCACGGTAGGTACTGGAGAGCAGTACTTC
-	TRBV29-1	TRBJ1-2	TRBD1	CSAIPGQGTNYGYTF	TGCAGCGCTATTCCGGGACAGGGGACTAACTATGGCTACACCTTC
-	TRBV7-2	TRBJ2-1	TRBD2	CASSLAGLAGGYNEQFF	TGTGCCAGCAGCTTAGCGGGACTAGCGGGAGGCTACAATGAGCAGTTCTTC
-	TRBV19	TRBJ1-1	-	CASSISHATNTEAFF	TGTGCCAGTAGTATAAGTCACGCAACGAACACTGAAGCTTTCTTT
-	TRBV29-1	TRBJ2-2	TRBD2	CSVGLAGLPTGELFF	TGCAGCGTTGGCCTAGCGGGACTACCCACCGGGGAGCTGTTTTTT
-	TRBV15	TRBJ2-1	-	CATSPKRGNEQFF	TGTGCCACCAGCCCTAAGAGGGGAAATGAGCAGTTCTTC
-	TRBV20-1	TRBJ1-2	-	CSARTIGQTTKYYGYTF	TGCAGTGCTCGAACGATTGGACAGACTACAAAATACTATGGCTACACCTTC
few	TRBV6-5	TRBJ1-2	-	CASSVLGLNYGYTF	TGTGCCAGCAGCGTCCTCGGTCTTAACTATGGCTACACCTTC
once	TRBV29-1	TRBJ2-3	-	CSIDAPDTQYF	TGCAGCATTGACGCCCCAGATACGCAGTATTTT
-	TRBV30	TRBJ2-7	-	CAWSVGRHYEQYF	TGTGCCTGGAGTGTGGGCAGGCACTACGAGCAGTACTTC
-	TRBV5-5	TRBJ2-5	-	CASRSLGLPQETQYF	TGTGCCAGCAGGTCCCTGGGACTGCCACAAGAGACCCAGTACTTC
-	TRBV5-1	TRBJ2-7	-	CASSLWGRDGGTEQYF	TGCGCCAGCAGCTTGTGGGGACGTGATGGGGGGACCGAGCAGTACTTC
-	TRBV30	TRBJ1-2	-	CAWSVYIWSGYTF	TGTGCCTGGAGTGTATATATCTGGAGTGGCTACACCTTC
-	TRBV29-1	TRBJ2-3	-	CSVSGAGTDTQYF	TGCAGCGTTTCAGGGGCTGGCACAGATACGCAGTATTTT